Below are 14 T cell receptor beta chains sequenced from a single sample in a study of CD8 T cells in Susac syndrome. cDNA came from approximately 0.5 to 1 ug RNA primed by random hexamers. From the immunoSEQ multiplex PCR reads, TCRdb called clonotypes with MiXCR, one entry per CDR3 protein. This sample yields 150,000 to 200,000 distinct CDR3 sequences, of which about 94% are seen a single time; approximately 0.1% belongs to the top ten. Material: CD4+ T cells from PBMCs. The receptors stem from a human donor in good health.

The chain carries TRBV12-3 or TRBV12-4 and TRBJ2-1, with 11 bases matching TRBD1. V shed 5 bases and J 3 bases; nucleotides not matched to a gene: 0. The CDR3 extends over 14 amino acids. The CDR3 bases are TGTGCCAGCAGTGGGACAGGGGGCTACAATGAGCAGTTCTTC. This sequence encodes CASSGTGGYNEQFF.

The sample holds a few counts of this clonotype. The chain carries TRBV3-1 and TRBJ1-2, with TRBD1 identical over 7 bases. J lost 2 bases, V lost 4 bases, and 1 base had no gene match. Germline CDR1 LGHDT, CDR2 YNNKEL (reference sequence). The CDR3 sequence is 13 residues long. The DNA of the CDR3 is TGTGCCAGCAGCCGGGGACAGAACTATGGCTACACCTTC. This sequence encodes CASSRGQNYGYTF.

The V gene is TRBV7-3, the J gene TRBJ2-3; a possible D gene is TRBD1 (5 bases). The V end was cut by 6 bases, the J end by 6 bases, with 16 bases between. Germline V lookup: CDR1 SGHTA, CDR2 FQGTGA. This CDR3 spans 14 amino acids. The CDR3 protein is CASSPTTVQDTQYF. Written as DNA, the CDR3 is TGTGCCAGCAGTCCTACGACAGTGCAGGATACGCAGTATTTT.

This chain links TRBV12-3 or TRBV12-4 with TRBJ2-2; D uncertain. Deletions cut 2 bases from V and 7 bases from J, with 5 bases between. This CDR3 is built from 12 residues. The CDR3 loop reads CASSLKSGELFF. CDR3 bases: TGTGCCAGCAGTTTAAAGAGCGGGGAGCTGTTTTTT.

V and J are TRBV6-5 and TRBJ2-3; D not resolved. The CDR3 loop spans 14 amino acids. The germline CDR1 and CDR2 sequences are MNHEY and SVGAGI. V lost 10 bases and J lost 2, with 16 bases in between. CDR3 amino acids: CATKRDVPTDTQYF. The CDR3 coding sequence is TGTGCCACAAAAAGGGATGTGCCCACAGATACGCAGTATTTT.

The chain couples TRBV4-3 to TRBJ1-3; D unclear. The CDR3 covers 12 residues. Germline CDR1 LGHNA, CDR2 YSLEER. The V gene lost 4 bases and the J gene lost 4 bases, with 5 bases spanning the gap. The CDR3 loop is CASSPGGNTIYF. As DNA, the CDR3 is TGCGCCAGCAGCCCCGGCGGAAACACCATATATTTT.

The rearrangement uses TRBV5-6 and TRBJ2-2; weak D call: TRBD2 (6 bases). The germline CDR1 and CDR2 sequences are SGHDT and YYEEEE. The CDR3 has 16 residues. Trimming pared 4 bases from V and 7 bases from J, leaving 20 bases between. CDR3: CASSSYRELRFGELFF. The DNA of the CDR3 is TGTGCCAGCAGCAGCTACCGGGAGCTTAGGTTCGGGGAGCTGTTTTTT.

This chain links TRBV5-5 with TRBJ2-2; D possibly corresponds to TRBD2 (7 bases). The V and J ends lost 1 base and 6 bases respectively, with 22 bases between them. CDR1 SGHKS and CDR2 YYEKEE come from the germline V gene (reference sequence). The CDR3 length is 18 residues. CDR3: CASSLRARGGGVPGELFF. DNA for the CDR3: TGTGCCAGCAGCTTGAGGGCCCGCGGCGGGGGCGTGCCCGGGGAGCTGTTTTTT.

V is TRBV14 and J is TRBJ1-6; D might be TRBD1 (5 bases). Trimming removed 1 base at V and 4 bases at J, with 5 bases between. CDR3 length: 14 residues. Per the germline V gene, CDR1 is SGHDN and CDR2 is FVKESK. The CDR3 sequence: CASSQAGYNSPLHF. In nucleotides, the CDR3 is TGTGCCAGCAGCCAAGCAGGGTATAATTCACCCCTCCACTTT.

J is TRBJ2-4 and V is TRBV5-1, with a possible D match to TRBD2 (5 bases). The V and J ends lost 0 bases and 2 bases respectively, with 18 bases between them. CDR1 SGHRS and CDR2 YFSETQ come from the germline V gene. This CDR3 region has 18 residues. This CDR3 is CASSLALAGIGSKNIQYF. In DNA, the CDR3 is TGCGCCAGCAGCTTGGCCCTAGCAGGAATAGGCTCCAAAAACATTCAGTACTTC. The variable domain in full, completed from reference TRBV5-1 and TRBJ2-4, reads KAGVTQTPRYLIKTRGQQVTLSCSPISGHRSVSWYQQTPGQGLQFLFEYFSETQRNKGNFPGRFSGRQFSNSRSEMNVSTLELGDSALYLCASSLALAGIGSKNIQYFGAGTRLSVL.

The rearrangement joins TRBV15 to TRBJ1-4; D unclear. V lost 1 base to trimming and J lost 8 bases, with 17 bases between them. Germline CDR1 LNHNV, CDR2 YYDKDF (reference sequence). This CDR3 contains 16 residues. Here the CDR3 DNA reads TGTGCCACCAGCAGAGGCTACGTAGGGATGTCGGAAAAACTGTTTTTT. Translated, it gives CATSRGYVGMSEKLFF.

This chain links TRBV7-9 with TRBJ1-3, with TRBD1 as a possible D gene (5 bases). Trimming left V 7 bases short and J 2 bases short, with 15 bases between. This CDR3 is built from 15 residues. Per germline, CDR1 SEHNR and CDR2 FQNEAQ (reference sequence). DNA for the CDR3: TGTGCCAGCATCCCACGCCAGGGAGCTGGAAACACCATATATTTT. Its translation: CASIPRQGAGNTIYF.

The chain is built from TRBV29-1 and TRBJ2-5; perhaps TRBD2 as D (7 bases). The CDR3 loop spans 12 amino acids. Germline V lookup: CDR1 SQVTM, CDR2 ANQGSEA. For the CDR3, the DNA is TGCAGTCTAAGGGGGGGGCCGGAGACCCAGTACTTC. It codes for CSLRGGPETQYF.

The chain carries TRBV7-9 and TRBJ1-2, with a possible D match to TRBD1 (5 bases). V dropped 5 bases and J dropped 8 bases, with 21 bases sitting between them. The CDR3 consists of 15 residues. Per germline, CDR1 SEHNR and CDR2 FQNEAQ (reference sequence). The CDR3 region is CASSLLVGGAKGYTF. As DNA, the CDR3 is TGTGCCAGCAGCCTACTCGTGGGGGGTGCGAAGGGCTACACCTTC.